These 14 T cell receptor beta chains originate from one sample sequenced in a study of shared clonotypes between healthy human individuals. Repertoires were generated with immunoSEQ multiplex PCR, while TCRdb's copy carries only in-frame clones and drops some. The table lists 1.6 million or so clones, around 98.5% of them singletons. Source material: naive CD4+ T cells sorted from blood. Subset defined: CD45RA+ positively selected. The receptors were sampled from a man aged 25 to 40 in good health.

DNA for the CDR3: TGTGCCAGCAGCCTCCTCCCGAATGAGCAGTTCTTC. Amino acids: CASSLLPNEQFF. This chain links TRBV14 with TRBJ2-1; D remains unclear. Germline assignment: CDR1 SGHDN and CDR2 FVKESK. This CDR3 is built from 12 residues. The germline V and J ends were trimmed by 4 bases and 7 bases, with 8 bases remaining between them.

The V and J genes are TRBV28 and TRBJ2-7; D tentatively fits TRBD1 or TRBD2 (6 bases each). V was cut by 7 bases and J by 2 bases, with 21 bases left in between. Germline assignment: CDR1 MDHEN and CDR2 SYDVKM. The CDR3 spans 16 residues. The CDR3 loop reads CASTPGGGGPTYEQYF. The CDR3 bases are TGTGCCAGCACCCCTGGCGGAGGGGGACCAACCTACGAGCAGTACTTC.

V and J are TRBV18 and TRBJ1-4; TRBD1 matches at 9 bases. Trimming removed 6 bases from V and 0 bases from J; junction bases left unmatched: 14. From germline, CDR1 is KGHSH and CDR2 LQKENI. This CDR3 has 19 amino acids. This CDR3 is CASSRQQGAVDSTNEKLFF. The CDR3 coding sequence is TGTGCCAGCTCGAGGCAACAGGGGGCGGTGGACTCAACTAATGAAAAACTGTTTTTT.

The chain employs TRBV6-4 and TRBJ2-3; TRBD2 is a possible D gene (5 bases). V was pared by 5 bases and J by 0 bases, with 9 bases between. This CDR3 contains 14 residues. Germline loops: CDR1 MRHNA, CDR2 SNTAGT. CDR3 bases: TGTGCCAGCAGTCCGGAGGCTAGCACAGATACGCAGTATTTT. This codes for CASSPEASTDTQYF.

The chain is built from TRBV2 and TRBJ1-3; D gene uncertain. The CDR3 is made up of 15 amino acids. CDR1 and CDR2 (germline): SNHLY, FYNNEI. Trimming stripped 7 bases from V and 8 bases from J, with 21 bases between. In nucleotides, the CDR3 is TGTGCCAGCAAAAACGGGCTGGCCCGCGGGGACACCATATATTTT. Amino acids: CASKNGLARGDTIYF.

The V and J genes are TRBV27 and TRBJ2-5; 7 bases are shared with TRBD2. CDR1 MNHEY and CDR2 SMNVEV come from the germline V gene (reference sequence). The junction had 3 bases not matched to a gene; V was cut back by 3 bases and J by 5 bases. CDR3 length: 13 residues. The CDR3 nucleotides read TGTGCCAGCAGTTTGCGGGAGCGGGAGACCCAGTACTTC. Protein product: CASSLRERETQYF.

The chain combines TRBV7-2 with TRBJ2-1, with TRBD2 matching over 7 bases. This CDR3 is 14 amino acids long. Germline CDR1 is SGHTA and CDR2 is FQGNSA. V shed 1 base and J 7 bases; nucleotides not matched to a gene: 4. DNA of the CDR3: TGTGCCAGCAGCTTAGTAGTGGGAGGGAATGAGCAGTTCTTC. Translation gives CASSLVVGGNEQFF.

In regard to this clone: The same CDR3 also results from other DNA sequences found in this sample. The chain is built from TRBV5-1 and TRBJ2-7; 11 bases map to TRBD2. V was pared by 4 bases and J by 3 bases, with 3 bases of the junction left unmatched. The CDR3 sequence is 14 residues long. Germline V gene sequence: CDR1 SGHRS, CDR2 YFSETQ. The CDR3 DNA is TGCGCCAGCAGCGTAGCGGGAGGGAGCTACGAGCAGTACTTC. Its protein is CASSVAGGSYEQYF.

The chain is built from TRBV25-1 and TRBJ1-2; D is undetermined. CDR1 is MGHDK, CDR2 SYGVNS, per germline. V gave up 2 bases and J gave up 6 bases, with 4 bases separating them. The CDR3 is 11 residues long. Here the CDR3 DNA reads TGTGCCAGCAGTGAACTCGATGGCTACACCTTC. Translation: CASSELDGYTF.

The rearrangement uses TRBV9 and TRBJ2-4, with TRBD2 identical over 9 bases. This CDR3 is 18 amino acids long. Per germline, CDR1 SGDLS and CDR2 YYNGEE. Trimming at V came to 4 bases and at J to 5 bases, leaving 16 bases not matched to a gene. The CDR3 spells CASSPLGQLAGLENIQYF. The CDR3 DNA sequence: TGTGCCAGCAGCCCCCTAGGTCAGCTAGCGGGATTAGAAAACATTCAGTACTTC.

This rearrangement joins TRBV19 to TRBJ1-2; D call uncertain. The CDR3 is 12 residues long. The germline V and J ends were trimmed by 4 bases and 10 bases, with 13 bases remaining between them. The germline V gene encodes CDR1 LNHDA and CDR2 SQIVND (reference sequence). CDR3 sequence reads: CASSNLGQYYTF. In DNA, the CDR3 is TGTGCCAGTAGTAATCTTGGGCAGTACTACACCTTC.

Worth noting for this clone: An end of the junction does not agree with germline; a read error may underlie this. The chain combines TRBV7-7 with TRBJ2-2; D is unclear. This CDR3 is built from 16 residues. Germline CDR1 SSHAT, CDR2 FNYEAQ (reference sequence). The CDR3 DNA sequence: TGTGCTAGCAGTAGCAGCCCCAGCACATACACCGGGGAGCTGTTTTTT. Translating gives CASSSSPSTYTGELFF.

The V call is TRBV14, the J call TRBJ2-4; 12 bases map to TRBD2. V dropped 4 bases and J dropped 0; count of bases not matched to a gene: 1. CDR1 and CDR2 (germline): SGHDN, FVKESK. The CDR3 runs 16 residues. This CDR3 reads CASSLLAGGAKNIQYF. The DNA for the CDR3 is TGTGCCAGCAGCCTACTAGCGGGAGGAGCCAAAAACATTCAGTACTTC.

This sequence joins TRBV7-2 and TRBJ1-5; 7 bases match TRBD1. The CDR3 covers 14 residues. Germline V gives CDR1 SGHTA, CDR2 FQGNSA. The junction had 8 bases not matched to a gene; V was cut back by 6 bases and J by 6 bases. CDR3 sequence reads: CASRRRQGGQPQHF. CDR3 nucleotide sequence: TGTGCCAGCAGACGTCGACAGGGAGGTCAGCCCCAGCATTTT.